This TCR beta chain was sequenced for a study of blood T cell repertoires in COVID-19. The overall study: The analysed material was cDNA or gDNA that came from T cells, B-cell-depleted T cells, or PBMCs.

One Seattle source followed patients from active infection through their disease course. The repertoire was sequenced with immunoSEQ multiplex PCR; TCRdb's copy has only in-frame clones and lacks some. The sample shows 430,000 or so clones, over 85% of them seen only once. Deletions cut 0 bases from V and 4 bases from J, with 3 bases between. This CDR3 is 12 amino acids long. Germline V gives CDR1 MNHNY, CDR2 SVGAGI (reference sequence). The clonotype originates from a man between 18 and 29 years old with COVID-19, enrolled during active disease. The V and J genes are TRBV6-6 and TRBJ1-1; unclear D gene. Sample: peripheral blood. CDR3 bases: TGTGCCAGCAGTTACTCTAGCACTGAAGCTTTCTTT. Amino acid sequence: CASSYSSTEAFF.